This T cell receptor (beta chain) was sequenced in a study of T cell responses to AZD1222 COVID-19 vaccine. In regard to this clone: Its antigen remains unknown.

Germline values: CDR1 SGHTA, CDR2 FQGNSA. This CDR3 region has 11 residues. Between the trimmed V and J ends, which lost 5 bases and 7 bases, there was a span of 6 bases. TCRdb's table, derived via immunoSEQ multiplex PCR, lists solely in-frame clones and lacks some. Of under 110,000 clones in the sample, about 82% are singletons; the top ten hold more than 1.2%. Study-level findings and limits: Repertoire sampling was restricted to post-peak T cell response timepoints. Dominant at 160-218 and 743-854, vaccine-associated CD4 TCRs also spanned spike. Breadth and depth of Spike-specific TCRs rose after two AZD1222 doses.

The receptor was derived from an adult in good health. The chain recombines TRBV7-2 with TRBJ2-1; D not certain. Sample: peripheral blood, taken on day 0 of AZD1222 vaccination. The CDR3 protein is CASSGFNEQFF. In DNA form, the CDR3 reads TGTGCCAGCAGCGGGTTTAATGAGCAGTTCTTC.